This T cell receptor beta chain came from a study of blood T cells in healthy people across ages. A second PCR of 7 to 11 cycles used a sample-barcoded 5' primer and a J-beta primer mix. TCRdb reanalysed the 5' RACE reads using MiXCR and keeps one entry per CDR3 protein. In the table there are approximately 850,000 distinct CDR3 sequences, roughly 64% of which are singletons. The CDR3 consists of 13 residues. Trimming took off 4 bases at V and 3 bases at J, with 9 bases between the two ends. Per the germline V gene, CDR1 is MNHEY and CDR2 is SMNVEV (reference sequence). The TCR originated in a young man in good health. The V gene is TRBV27, the J gene TRBJ1-2, with no clear D. The sample consisted of blood. CDR3 in DNA: TGTGCCAGCAGTTCCGTACTAGACTATGGCTACACCTTC. As protein: CASSSVLDYGYTF.